This T cell receptor beta chain was documented in a study of PD-L1 blockade in urothelial cancer. TCRdb's table, derived via immunoSEQ multiplex PCR, lists solely in-frame clones and lacks some. The data hold approximately 110,000 clones, with approximately 85% observed a single time. CDR3 length: 13 residues. Germline CDR1 reads GTSNPN; CDR2 reads SVGIG (reference sequence). Trimming shortened V by 1 base and J by 0 bases, and 6 bases separated the two germline ends. This clone occurred once. The origin of this receptor is a man between 50 and 59 years old with urothelial cancer. Sequenced material: PBMCs, taken around atezolizumab (anti-PD-L1) treatment. V gene TRBV30 combines with J gene TRBJ1-1; D is uncertain. CDR3 nucleotide sequence: TGTGCCTGGAGTGCTCAGTTGAACACTGAAGCTTTCTTT. Residues: CAWSAQLNTEAFF.